This T cell receptor (beta chain) was identified during a study of response to subunit inactivated influenza vaccine. Study findings and constraints: There was a suggestion from the authors that each seasonal influenza vaccination recruits few new T cells.

The CDR3 length is 14 residues. V gave up 4 bases and J gave up 8 bases; unmatched junction bases: 7. From the RT-PCR reads, TCRdb called clonotypes with MiXCR, one entry per CDR3 protein. This table has approximately 530,000 distinct CDR3 sequences, roughly 7.9% appearing once. This clonotype was observed many times. No antigen is known for it. Sequencing used PBMCs from blood, obtained less than 25 months after vaccination. This chain joins TRBV12-3 or TRBV12-4 and TRBJ1-4; 7 bases agree with TRBD1. This sequence originates from a man aged 50-75 years who received an inactivated influenza vaccine. In DNA, the CDR3 is TGTGCCAGCAGTTCGACAGGGAGTCGCGAAAAACTGTTTTTT. Protein: CASSSTGSREKLFF.